The present TCR beta chain was sequenced within a study of T cell repertoires in cytomegalovirus infection. Study details: It was the public TCR beta signatures that indicated both CMV infection and matching HLA type. Study-level results: Summed public TCR beta family frequency identified CMV carriers bearing the relevant HLA. In two of eight donors, the top clonotype was HLA-C-restricted CMV-specific.

In its sample, this clonotype was seen a few times. Its target is not known. TCRdb re-called the reads through MiXCR, storing one row per CDR3 protein. This sample yields about 920,000 distinct CDR3 sequences, of which roughly 30% are seen a single time; roughly an eighth belongs to the top ten. The CDR3 extends over 15 amino acids. The ends lost 3 bases at V and 3 bases at J; junction bases unmatched: 7. CDR1 MGHRA and CDR2 YSYEKL come from the germline V gene. The chain joins TRBV4-1 to TRBJ2-7; 8 bases fit TRBD2. This receptor was obtained from a human donor in good health (CMV status not recorded). Some clones in this sample may be carry-over from other donors' samples. The sequencing used cultured CD8+ T cells from PBMCs, collected from culture after CMV antigen stimulation. This CDR3 is CASSQGYGTSYEQYF. The CDR3 bases are TGCGCCAGCAGCCAGGGGTACGGGACTAGCTACGAGCAGTACTTC.